Listed below are T cell receptor beta chains from one sample, sequenced in a study of T-cell reconstitution after alpha-beta-depleted transplantation in children. TCRdb passed the PCR reads through MiXCR, listing each CDR3 protein once. The data hold 640,000 or so distinct CDR3 sequences, with 16% observed a single time. The sequences come from PBMCs from the stem cell graft donor, collected from the stem cell graft. All receptors come from a human donor who donated a stem cell graft to a child with acute myeloid leukemia. The CDR3 runs from the conserved cysteine through the conserved F or W. The D gene is left open where the match is weak. Where a row states a size, it is once, few, many or the class of an expanded clone; other rows omit it.

V	D	J	size	CDR3	DNA
TRBV29-1	.	TRBJ1-1	many	CSGRTGYTEAFF	TGCAGCGGGAGAACAGGGTACACTGAAGCTTTCTTT
TRBV4-3	TRBD2	TRBJ2-3	few	CASSQDREGPTDTQYF	TGCGCCAGCAGCCAAGATCGGGAGGGGCCCACAGATACGCAGTATTTT
TRBV12-3/TRBV12-4	.	TRBJ1-3	.	CASSFDEAGNTIYF	TGTGCCAGCAGTTTTGATGAGGCAGGAAACACCATATATTTT
TRBV20-1	.	TRBJ1-6	few	CSARDSFTSSLDNSPLHF	TGCAGTGCTAGAGATTCCTTTACGTCCTCTTTGGATAATTCACCCCTCCACTTT
TRBV24-1	.	TRBJ2-3	few	CATSDYGATDTQYF	TGTGCCACCAGTGATTACGGGGCAACAGATACGCAGTATTTT
TRBV7-2	.	TRBJ1-4	.	CASSPRMGVGNEKLFF	TGTGCCAGCAGCCCTAGGATGGGGGTAGGGAATGAAAAACTGTTTTTT
TRBV20-1	.	TRBJ2-1	many	CSARVLRPSGHNEQFF	TGCAGTGCTAGAGTCCTTCGGCCGAGCGGACATAATGAGCAGTTCTTC
TRBV6-1	TRBD1	TRBJ1-1	many	CASSVPGQGNTEAFF	TGTGCCAGCAGTGTCCCGGGACAGGGAAACACTGAAGCTTTCTTT
TRBV20-1	TRBD2	TRBJ2-7	.	CSARPLSTSGGTYEQYF	TGCAGTGCTAGGCCGCTCTCTACTAGCGGGGGGACCTACGAGCAGTACTTC
TRBV28	TRBD1	TRBJ1-5	few	CASSRTFGVTGISNQPQHF	TGTGCCAGCAGTCGCACCTTCGGAGTGACAGGGATCAGCAATCAGCCCCAGCATTTT
TRBV24-1	.	TRBJ2-1	many	CATSDFTGSWQFF	TGTGCCACCAGTGATTTTACAGGATCTTGGCAGTTCTTC
TRBV6-5	.	TRBJ2-7	.	CAGGRPPVQYF	TGTGCCGGTGGCAGGCCTCCGGTGCAGTACTTC
TRBV5-5	.	TRBJ1-1	many	CASSLQGSTEAFF	TGTGCCAGCAGCTTGCAGGGAAGCACTGAAGCTTTCTTT
TRBV15	TRBD1	TRBJ1-2	.	CATSGQGSGYTF	TGTGCCACTAGTGGACAGGGAAGTGGCTACACCTTC
TRBV12-3/TRBV12-4	.	TRBJ1-3	few	CASSSGTQARNTIYF	TGTGCCAGCAGCTCCGGGACTCAGGCACGAAACACCATATATTTT
TRBV18	.	TRBJ2-1	.	CASSPRQEQFF	TGTGCCAGCTCACCCCGACAGGAGCAGTTCTTC
TRBV7-2	.	TRBJ1-4	.	CASSFGRSGGGEKLFF	TGTGCCAGCAGCTTCGGACGGAGTGGGGGCGGTGAAAAACTGTTTTTT
TRBV12-3/TRBV12-4	TRBD2	TRBJ2-1	.	CASSPPGLAGYNEQFF	TGTGCCAGCAGTCCCCCGGGACTAGCGGGATACAATGAGCAGTTCTTC
TRBV5-1	.	TRBJ1-1	few	CASSFGSGANPGPNTEAFF	TGCGCCAGCAGTTTCGGGTCCGGGGCCAACCCAGGGCCTAACACTGAAGCTTTCTTT
TRBV7-9	.	TRBJ1-2	many	CASSLDRYGYTF	TGCGCCAGCAGCTTGGATCGCTATGGCTACACCTTC
TRBV10-3	.	TRBJ2-4	many	CAISESGVRNIQYF	TGTGCCATCAGTGAGTCAGGGGTTCGAAACATTCAGTACTTC
TRBV12-3/TRBV12-4	.	TRBJ1-1	few	CASGRARNTEAFF	TGTGCCAGCGGCCGGGCTAGGAACACTGAAGCTTTCTTT
TRBV6-5	TRBD1	TRBJ1-5	many	CASSSRDTGGNQPQHF	TGTGCCAGCAGTTCTCGGGATACAGGGGGCAATCAGCCCCAGCATTTT
TRBV20-1	.	TRBJ1-3	few	CSAQDQGKYNTIYF	TGCAGTGCTCAGGATCAGGGGAAATACAACACCATATATTTT
TRBV7-9	TRBD2	TRBJ2-1	few	CASSRPSGGDKFF	TGTGCCAGCAGCCGCCCCAGCGGGGGAGACAAGTTCTTC
TRBV29-1	.	TRBJ1-1	many	CSTTPQDTEAFF	TGCAGCACGACCCCTCAGGACACTGAAGCTTTCTTT
TRBV28	TRBD2	TRBJ2-5	.	CASSPDWRELQETQYF	TGTGCCAGCAGTCCCGACTGGCGGGAGTTACAAGAGACCCAGTACTTC
TRBV5-1	TRBD1	TRBJ1-1	many	CASSETGIGTEAFF	TGCGCCAGCAGCGAGACAGGGATAGGGACTGAAGCTTTCTTT
TRBV12-5	.	TRBJ1-1	.	CASGLDGSLNTEAFF	TGTGCTAGTGGTTTGGATGGTAGCCTGAACACTGAAGCTTTCTTT
TRBV20-1	.	TRBJ2-5	many	CSARVRGKTIETQYF	TGCAGTGCTAGAGTTAGGGGAAAAACTATCGAGACCCAGTACTTC
TRBV20-1	.	TRBJ1-2	.	CSARSPLGDKNYGYTF	TGCAGTGCTAGATCTCCCCTCGGGGACAAAAACTATGGCTACACCTTC
TRBV10-3	TRBD1	TRBJ2-3	many	CAINDRDKTDTQYF	TGTGCCATCAACGACAGGGATAAAACAGATACGCAGTATTTT
TRBV15	.	TRBJ2-1	many	CATSLGSSYNEQFF	TGTGCCACGTCACTCGGTTCGTCCTACAATGAGCAGTTCTTC
TRBV6-1	TRBD1	TRBJ1-5	few	CASIDRGLRGNQPQHF	TGTGCCAGCATCGACAGGGGGCTAAGAGGCAATCAGCCCCAGCATTTT
TRBV7-9	TRBD1	TRBJ1-2	.	CASSSEGDRDGYTF	TGTGCCAGCAGCTCCGAAGGGGACAGGGATGGCTACACCTTC
TRBV29-1	.	TRBJ2-1	many	CSVFQGSYNEQFF	TGCAGCGTGTTTCAGGGTTCCTACAATGAGCAGTTCTTC
TRBV6-1	TRBD2	TRBJ2-1	.	CGSSGGLAGLNEQFF	TGTGGCAGCAGTGGGGGACTAGCGGGGCTTAATGAGCAGTTCTTC
TRBV20-1	TRBD1	TRBJ1-6	.	CSARGGTDGSPLHF	TGCAGTGCTAGAGGTGGGACAGACGGTTCACCCCTCCACTTT
TRBV10-1	TRBD2	TRBJ2-5	many	CASSESRGGSETQYF	TGCGCCAGCAGTGAGTCGCGGGGGGGCTCAGAGACCCAGTACTTC
TRBV30	TRBD2	TRBJ2-3	.	CAWTRSGTQYF	TGTGCCTGGACGCGTAGCGGGACGCAGTATTTT
TRBV20-1	TRBD1	TRBJ1-2	many	CSAEDRADYGYTF	TGCAGTGCTGAGGACAGGGCTGACTATGGCTACACCTTC
TRBV20-1	.	TRBJ1-1	many	CSARVGSRNTEAFF	TGCAGTGCTAGAGTTGGCAGTAGGAACACTGAAGCTTTCTTT
TRBV21-1	.	TRBJ1-6	.	CASFTLRGRTNSPLHF	TGTGCCAGCTTTACCCTCAGAGGGAGGACTAATTCACCCCTCCACTTT
TRBV12-3/TRBV12-4	TRBD2	TRBJ2-1	many	CASRSGTRVNEQFF	TGTGCCAGCAGGTCCGGGACTAGGGTCAATGAGCAGTTCTTC
TRBV6-5	.	TRBJ2-1	few	CASSFRFYNEQFF	TGTGCCAGCAGTTTCCGATTCTACAATGAGCAGTTCTTC
TRBV20-1	.	TRBJ1-1	many	CSARTQNTEAFF	TGCAGTGCTAGAACTCAGAACACTGAAGCTTTCTTT
TRBV7-6	TRBD2	TRBJ2-1	.	CASTSSGELIYNEQFF	TGTGCCAGCACCTCTAGCGGGGAACTTATATACAATGAGCAGTTCTTC
TRBV24-1	TRBD1	TRBJ2-1	many	CATSDVDRAYNEQFF	TGTGCCACCAGTGATGTGGACAGGGCGTACAATGAGCAGTTCTTC
TRBV20-1	.	TRBJ1-1	many	CSARGQTGNTEAFF	TGCAGTGCTAGAGGGCAGACGGGGAACACTGAAGCTTTCTTT
TRBV30	.	TRBJ2-7	.	CAWSVGGTIPYEQYF	TGTGCCTGGAGTGTAGGAGGGACAATTCCCTACGAGCAGTACTTC
TRBV11-2	.	TRBJ1-2	.	CASSPNPAGSPQNYGYTF	TGTGCCAGCAGCCCAAACCCGGCCGGGAGCCCGCAAAACTATGGCTACACCTTC
TRBV12-3/TRBV12-4	TRBD2	TRBJ2-3	many	CASRVREGRADTQYF	TGTGCCAGCAGGGTCCGGGAGGGAAGGGCAGATACGCAGTATTTT
TRBV7-2	TRBD1	TRBJ1-4	few	CASSFRTGEKLFF	TGTGCCAGCAGCTTCCGGACAGGCGAAAAACTGTTTTTT
TRBV27	.	TRBJ2-3	many	CASSLTWDRVNTQYF	TGTGCCAGCAGTTTAACCTGGGATAGAGTAAATACGCAGTATTTT
TRBV20-1	TRBD2	TRBJ2-5	few	CSARDVLDVTSGGNQETQYF	TGCAGTGCTAGAGATGTCCTCGATGTCACTAGCGGGGGTAACCAAGAGACCCAGTACTTC
TRBV6-5	TRBD1	TRBJ2-3	many	CASSYPGTGNPRTNTQYF	TGTGCCAGCAGTTACCCCGGGACAGGGAACCCTAGAACAAATACGCAGTATTTT
TRBV29-1	.	TRBJ2-1	many	CSFSPSSYNEQFF	TGCAGCTTTAGCCCCAGCTCCTACAATGAGCAGTTCTTC
TRBV5-5	.	TRBJ1-1	many	CASSFRTVGATEAFF	TGTGCCAGCAGCTTTCGGACAGTCGGAGCCACTGAAGCTTTCTTT
TRBV10-3	TRBD1	TRBJ2-7	.	CAISRTGGEEQYF	TGTGCCATCAGTAGGACAGGGGGTGAGGAGCAGTACTTC
TRBV20-1	TRBD2	TRBJ2-3	many	CSVPGLAEETQYF	TGCAGCGTACCGGGACTAGCGGAGGAAACGCAGTATTTT